This TCR beta chain was profiled in a study of blood T cell repertoires in COVID-19. The CDR3 loop spans 14 amino acids. Trimming took off 1 base at V and 0 bases at J, with 6 bases between the two ends. Germline-derived CDR1 and CDR2 are MNHEY and SMNVEV (reference sequence). Libraries were prepared by immunoSEQ multiplex PCR; TCRdb keeps only in-frame clonotypes and omits some of them. The sample includes roughly 250,000 clones, 87% of them seen just once. The gene calls are TRBV27 and TRBJ2-5; D not resolved. This TCR was recovered from a woman aged 25 to 39 with acute COVID-19. Sequenced input: PBMCs or T cells enriched from blood (not recorded which). The CDR3 loop is CASSLFRYQETQYF. The DNA for the CDR3 is TGTGCCAGCAGTTTATTCCGGTACCAAGAGACCCAGTACTTC.